At least ten counts were recorded for the clone carrying this T cell receptor (beta chain). Its antigen is as yet unknown. This entry is derived from a study of T cell repertoires in cytomegalovirus infection. Study at large: Public signatures in TCR beta pointed to CMV infection and matching HLA type. Study-wide results and limits: Carriage of CMV together with the relevant HLA was identifiable through cumulative public TCR beta family frequency. Dominating the ex vivo response were TCR beta clonotypes that were CMV-specific and HLA-C-restricted.

Via MiXCR, TCRdb re-called the reads, giving one row per CDR3 protein. The sample has 20,000 to 30,000 distinct CDR3 sequences, approximately 24% seen once. The CDR3 covers 13 residues. V was pared by 3 bases and J by 3 bases, with 9 bases between. Germline loops: CDR1 SGHTA, CDR2 FQGTGA. The chain uses TRBV7-3 and TRBJ2-7; the D call may be TRBD1 or TRBD2 (6 bases each). The source was CD8+ T cells from cultured PBMCs, collected from culture after CMV antigen stimulation. The source of this sequence is a human donor in good health (CMV status not recorded). Some clones in this sample may be carry-over from other donors' samples. CDR3 coding DNA: TGTGCCAGCAGCTTTGGGGGGCACTACGAGCAGTACTTC. Translating gives CASSFGGHYEQYF.